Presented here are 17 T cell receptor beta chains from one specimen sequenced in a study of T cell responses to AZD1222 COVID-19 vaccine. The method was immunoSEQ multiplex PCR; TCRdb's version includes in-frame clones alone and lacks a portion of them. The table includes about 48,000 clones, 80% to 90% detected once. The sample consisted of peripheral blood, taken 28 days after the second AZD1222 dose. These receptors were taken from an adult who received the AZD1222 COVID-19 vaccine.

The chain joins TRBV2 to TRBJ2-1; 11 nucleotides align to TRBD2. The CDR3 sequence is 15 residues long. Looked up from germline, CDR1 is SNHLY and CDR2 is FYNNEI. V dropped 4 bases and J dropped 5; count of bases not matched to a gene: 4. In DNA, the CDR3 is TGTGCCAGCAGTGCGGATAGCGGGAGGGACAATGAGCAGTTCTTC. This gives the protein CASSADSGRDNEQFF.

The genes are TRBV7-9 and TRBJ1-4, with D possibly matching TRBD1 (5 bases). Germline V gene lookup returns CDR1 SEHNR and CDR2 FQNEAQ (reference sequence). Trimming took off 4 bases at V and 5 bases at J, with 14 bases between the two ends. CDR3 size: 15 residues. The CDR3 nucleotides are TGTGCCAGCAGCTCACACTCGGGGGAAAATGAAAAACTGTTTTTT. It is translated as CASSSHSGENEKLFF.

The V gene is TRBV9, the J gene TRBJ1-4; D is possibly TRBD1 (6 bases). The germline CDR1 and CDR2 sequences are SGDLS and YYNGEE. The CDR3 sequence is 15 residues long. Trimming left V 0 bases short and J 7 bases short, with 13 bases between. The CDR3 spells CASSVASRGSEKLFF. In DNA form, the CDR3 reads TGTGCCAGCAGCGTAGCTTCCAGGGGAAGTGAAAAACTGTTTTTT. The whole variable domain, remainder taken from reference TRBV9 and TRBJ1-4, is DSGVTQTPKHLITATGQRVTLRCSPRSGDLSVYWYQQSLDQGLQFLIQYYNGEERAKGNILERFSAQQFPDLHSELNLSSLELGDSALYFCASSVASRGSEKLFFGSGTQLSVL.

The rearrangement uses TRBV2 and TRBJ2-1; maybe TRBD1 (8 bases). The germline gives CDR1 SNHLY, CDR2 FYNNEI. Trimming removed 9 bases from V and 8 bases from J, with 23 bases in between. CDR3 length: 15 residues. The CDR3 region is CASTGGGPQGDEQFF. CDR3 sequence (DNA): TGTGCCAGTACTGGGGGAGGGCCACAGGGGGATGAGCAGTTCTTC.

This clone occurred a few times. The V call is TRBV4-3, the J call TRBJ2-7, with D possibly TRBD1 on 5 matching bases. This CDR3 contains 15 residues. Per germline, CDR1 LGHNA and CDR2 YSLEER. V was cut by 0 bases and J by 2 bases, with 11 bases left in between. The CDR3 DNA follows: TGCGCCAGCAGCCAAGATAGTCCAGGGCCCTACGAGCAGTACTTC. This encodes CASSQDSPGPYEQYF.

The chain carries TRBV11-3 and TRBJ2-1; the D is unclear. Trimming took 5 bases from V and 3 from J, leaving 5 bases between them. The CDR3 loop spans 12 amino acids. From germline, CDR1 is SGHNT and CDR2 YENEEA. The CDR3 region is CASSQYYNEQFF. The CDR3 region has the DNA TGTGCCAGCAGCCAGTACTACAATGAGCAGTTCTTC.

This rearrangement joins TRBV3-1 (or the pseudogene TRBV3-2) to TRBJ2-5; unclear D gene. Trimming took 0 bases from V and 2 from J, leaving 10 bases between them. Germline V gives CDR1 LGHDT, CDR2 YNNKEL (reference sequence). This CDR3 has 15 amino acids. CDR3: CASSQDRARQETQYF. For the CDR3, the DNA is TGTGCCAGCAGCCAAGATCGAGCGAGACAAGAGACCCAGTACTTC.

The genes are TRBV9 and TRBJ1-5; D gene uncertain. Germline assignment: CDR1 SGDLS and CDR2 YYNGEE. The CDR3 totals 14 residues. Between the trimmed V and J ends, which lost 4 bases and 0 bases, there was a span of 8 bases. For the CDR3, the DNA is TGTGCCAGCAGCCGAAGCGATAGCAATCAGCCCCAGCATTTT. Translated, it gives CASSRSDSNQPQHF.

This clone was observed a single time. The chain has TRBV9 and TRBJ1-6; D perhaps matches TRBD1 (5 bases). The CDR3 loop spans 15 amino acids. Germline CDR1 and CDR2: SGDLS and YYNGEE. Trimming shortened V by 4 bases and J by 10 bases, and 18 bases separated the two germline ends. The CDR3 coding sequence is TGTGCCAGCAGCCTAAATTGGGGGGGAAAATCACCCCTCCACTTT. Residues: CASSLNWGGKSPLHF.

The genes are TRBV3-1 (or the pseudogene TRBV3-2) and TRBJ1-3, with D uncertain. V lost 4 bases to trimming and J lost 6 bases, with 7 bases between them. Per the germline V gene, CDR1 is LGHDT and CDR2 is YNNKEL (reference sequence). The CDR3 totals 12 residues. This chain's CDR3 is CASSPDLNTIYF. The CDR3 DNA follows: TGTGCCAGCAGCCCGGACTTAAACACCATATATTTT.

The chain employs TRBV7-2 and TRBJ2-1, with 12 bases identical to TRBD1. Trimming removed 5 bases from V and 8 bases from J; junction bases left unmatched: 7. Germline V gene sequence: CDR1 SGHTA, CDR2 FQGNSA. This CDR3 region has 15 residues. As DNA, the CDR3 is TGTGCCAGCAGCCTTTGGGGACAGGGGGCGGATGAGCAGTTCTTC. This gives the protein CASSLWGQGADEQFF.

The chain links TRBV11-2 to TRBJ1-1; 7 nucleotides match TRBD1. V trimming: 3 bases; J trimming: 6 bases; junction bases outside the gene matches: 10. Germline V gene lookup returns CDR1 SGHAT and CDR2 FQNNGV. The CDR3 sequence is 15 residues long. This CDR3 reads CASSFHRGAWAEAFF. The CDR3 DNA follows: TGTGCCAGCAGCTTCCACAGGGGCGCTTGGGCTGAAGCTTTCTTT.

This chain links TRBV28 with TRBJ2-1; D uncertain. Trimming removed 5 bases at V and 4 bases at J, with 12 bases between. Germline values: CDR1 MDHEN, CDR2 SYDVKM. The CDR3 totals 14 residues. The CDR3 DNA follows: TGTGCCAGCAGTCCAGCGAGCGTATACAATGAGCAGTTCTTC. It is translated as CASSPASVYNEQFF.

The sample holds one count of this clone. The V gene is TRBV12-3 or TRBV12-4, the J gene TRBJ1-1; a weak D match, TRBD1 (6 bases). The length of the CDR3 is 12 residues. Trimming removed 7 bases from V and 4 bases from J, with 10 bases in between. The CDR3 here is CASMEGGTEAFF. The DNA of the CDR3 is TGTGCCAGCATGGAGGGGGGCACTGAAGCTTTCTTT.

CDR3 coding DNA: TGTGCCAGCAGCTTAGGGGGACAAGAGACCCAGTACTTC. Amino acids: CASSLGGQETQYF. The chain recombines TRBV11-2 with TRBJ2-5; no clear D gene. The V end was cut by 1 base, the J end by 2 bases, with 5 bases between. Germline V gives CDR1 SGHAT, CDR2 FQNNGV. This CDR3 has 13 amino acids. The complete variable domain, with remaining parts taken from reference TRBV11-2 and TRBJ2-5, reads EAGVAQSPRYKIIEKRQSVAFWCNPISGHATLYWYQQILGQGPKLLIQFQNNGVVDDSQLPKDRFSAERLKGVDSTLKIQPAKLEDSAVYLCASSLGGQETQYFGPGTRLLVL.

The chain's CDR3 is CASSTRQGAPGETQYF. For the CDR3, the DNA is TGCGCCAGCAGCACCAGACAGGGGGCGCCGGGAGAGACCCAGTACTTC. V usage is TRBV5-1 and J usage is TRBJ2-5; 10 bases line up with TRBD1. CDR3 size: 16 residues. Unmatched junction bases numbered 10, after V lost 4 bases and J lost 4 bases. Germline V gives CDR1 SGHRS, CDR2 YFSETQ.

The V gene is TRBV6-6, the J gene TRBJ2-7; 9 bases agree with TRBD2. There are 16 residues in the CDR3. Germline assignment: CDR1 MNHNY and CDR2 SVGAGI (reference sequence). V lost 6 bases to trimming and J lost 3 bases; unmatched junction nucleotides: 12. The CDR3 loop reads CASSLLSGRLFYEQYF. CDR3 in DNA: TGTGCCAGCAGCCTCCTTAGCGGGAGACTTTTCTACGAGCAGTACTTC.